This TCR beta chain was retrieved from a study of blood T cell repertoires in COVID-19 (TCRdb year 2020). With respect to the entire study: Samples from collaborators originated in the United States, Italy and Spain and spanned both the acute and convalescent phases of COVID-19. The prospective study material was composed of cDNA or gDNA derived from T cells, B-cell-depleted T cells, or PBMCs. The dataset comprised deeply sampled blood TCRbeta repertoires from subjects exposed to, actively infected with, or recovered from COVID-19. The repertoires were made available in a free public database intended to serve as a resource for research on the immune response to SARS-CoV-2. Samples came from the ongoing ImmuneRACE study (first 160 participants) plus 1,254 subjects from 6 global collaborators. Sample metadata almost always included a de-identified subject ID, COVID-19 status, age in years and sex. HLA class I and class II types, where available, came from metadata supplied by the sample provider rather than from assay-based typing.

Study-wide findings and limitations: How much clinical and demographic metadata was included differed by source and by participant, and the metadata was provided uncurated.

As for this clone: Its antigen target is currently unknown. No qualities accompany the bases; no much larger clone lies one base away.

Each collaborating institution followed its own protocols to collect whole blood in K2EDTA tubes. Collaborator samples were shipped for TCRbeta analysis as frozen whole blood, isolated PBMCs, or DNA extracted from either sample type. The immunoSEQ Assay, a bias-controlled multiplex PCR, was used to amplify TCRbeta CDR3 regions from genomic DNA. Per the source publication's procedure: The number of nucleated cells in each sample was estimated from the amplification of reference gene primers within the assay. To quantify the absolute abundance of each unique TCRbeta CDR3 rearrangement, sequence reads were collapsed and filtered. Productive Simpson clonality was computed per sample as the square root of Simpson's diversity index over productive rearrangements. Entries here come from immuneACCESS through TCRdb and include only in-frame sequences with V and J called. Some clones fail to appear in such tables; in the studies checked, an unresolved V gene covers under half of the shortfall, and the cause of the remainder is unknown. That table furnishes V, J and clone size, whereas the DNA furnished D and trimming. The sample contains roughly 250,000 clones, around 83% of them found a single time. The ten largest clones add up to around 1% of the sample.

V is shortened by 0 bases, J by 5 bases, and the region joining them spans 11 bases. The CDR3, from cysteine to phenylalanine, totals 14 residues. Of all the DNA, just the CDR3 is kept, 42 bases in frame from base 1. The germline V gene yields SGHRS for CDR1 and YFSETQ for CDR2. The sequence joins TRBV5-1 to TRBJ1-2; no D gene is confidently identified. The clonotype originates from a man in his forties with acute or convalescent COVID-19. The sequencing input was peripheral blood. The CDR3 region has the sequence CASSLDLTPYGYTF. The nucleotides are TGCGCCAGCAGCTTGGACCTAACCCCATATGGCTACACCTTC.